This T cell receptor (beta chain) appears in the sequencing data of a study of vaccination and CD4 T cells after COVID-19. This clonotype was counted a few times. No antigen is known for it. Cultured CD4+ T-cell DNA underwent Oncomine TCR Beta short-read sequencing. MiXCR, applied by TCRdb to the PCR reads, yields one record per CDR3 protein. The data hold around 5,000 distinct CDR3 sequences, with approximately 42% observed a single time. Points from the study as a whole: Convalescent patients were relatively few, and early post-infection timepoints were missing. A nonsignificant median increase from 21 to 38 SARS-CoV-2-reactive clonotypes was observed.

Treatment given: roughly 10-day PBMC culture with coronavirus spike peptide pools or control peptides (ViraFEST assay). An unexposed donor provided the CD4+ T cells, which were collected before the COVID-19 pandemic (2011-2018). Germline V gene sequence: CDR1 DFQATT, CDR2 SNEGSKA (reference sequence). V lost 4 bases, J lost 6 bases, and 16 bases lay in between. The CDR3 consists of 14 residues. The rearrangement uses TRBV20-1 and TRBJ2-4, with a tentative D call TRBD2 (5 bases). Material for sequencing was CD4+ T cells from blood, cultured in vitro. This sequence originates from a human donor in good health. The CDR3 DNA follows: TGCAGTGCTAAGGCCCTAAACCGGGGAAACATTCAGTACTTC. As protein: CSAKALNRGNIQYF.